These T cell receptor beta chains were read from a single sample in a study of beta chain features in type 1 diabetes. TCRdb's table, derived via immunoSEQ multiplex PCR, lists solely in-frame clones and lacks some. The repertoire holds just over 600,000 clones, with roughly a sixth as singletons. Sequencing input: naive CD4+ T cells from blood. Receptors were obtained from a young man in good health. The CDR3 runs from the conserved cysteine through the conserved F or W. The order of the fields is V gene, J gene, clone size, D gene, CDR3 protein, CDR3 DNA. A D gene is named only where the DNA matches it firmly. A clone size is listed for some rows: how often the clone was seen (once, few, many), or a class if it is expanded.

V gene: TRBV28
J gene: TRBJ2-7
clone size: few
D gene: NA
CDR3 protein: CASSYLKGGRYEQYF
CDR3 DNA: TGTGCCAGCAGCTACCTCAAGGGGGGCCGCTACGAGCAGTACTTC

V gene: TRBV14
J gene: TRBJ2-2
clone size: few
D gene: TRBD2
CDR3 protein: CASSPGLGRWTNTGELFF
CDR3 DNA: TGTGCCAGCAGCCCCGGACTAGGGAGGTGGACGAACACCGGGGAGCTGTTTTTT

V gene: TRBV10-3
J gene: TRBJ1-1
clone size: few
D gene: TRBD1
CDR3 protein: CAISGTGGGMNTEAFF
CDR3 DNA: TGTGCCATCTCCGGGACAGGGGGCGGGATGAACACTGAAGCTTTCTTT

V gene: TRBV23-1
J gene: TRBJ1-5
clone size: many
D gene: NA
CDR3 protein: CASSQYPQGIHNQPQHF
CDR3 DNA: TGCGCCAGCAGTCAATATCCCCAGGGTATTCACAATCAGCCCCAGCATTTT

V gene: TRBV7-9
J gene: TRBJ1-1
clone size: NA
D gene: NA
CDR3 protein: CASSRTETEAFF
CDR3 DNA: TGTGCCAGCAGCCGGACAGAGACTGAAGCTTTCTTT

V gene: TRBV30
J gene: TRBJ1-2
clone size: few
D gene: NA
CDR3 protein: CAWRDSLFYGYTF
CDR3 DNA: TGTGCCTGGAGGGACAGTCTCTTCTATGGCTACACCTTC

V gene: TRBV14
J gene: TRBJ1-1
clone size: NA
D gene: TRBD1
CDR3 protein: CASSSGQGVREAFF
CDR3 DNA: TGTGCCAGCAGCTCGGGACAGGGGGTAAGGGAAGCTTTCTTT

V gene: TRBV9
J gene: TRBJ1-2
clone size: few
D gene: NA
CDR3 protein: CASSGDSNGYTF
CDR3 DNA: TGTGCCAGCAGCGGCGACAGTAATGGCTACACCTTC

V gene: TRBV28
J gene: TRBJ2-5
clone size: few
D gene: TRBD2
CDR3 protein: CASSTLAGRETQYF
CDR3 DNA: TGTGCCAGCAGTACCCTAGCGGGGCGGGAGACCCAGTACTTC

V gene: TRBV25-1
J gene: TRBJ2-4
clone size: few
D gene: TRBD2
CDR3 protein: CASSEYGNGRASIQYF
CDR3 DNA: TGTGCCAGCAGTGAATATGGTAACGGGAGGGCCTCCATTCAGTACTTC

V gene: TRBV4-1
J gene: TRBJ2-3
clone size: NA
D gene: TRBD2
CDR3 protein: CASSQLSGSRNTQYF
CDR3 DNA: TGCGCCAGCAGCCAACTTAGCGGGAGTCGCAATACGCAGTATTTT

V gene: TRBV4-3
J gene: TRBJ2-1
clone size: few
D gene: TRBD2
CDR3 protein: CASSQEKLAQPYNEQFF
CDR3 DNA: TGCGCCAGCAGCCAAGAAAAACTAGCGCAACCCTACAATGAGCAGTTCTTC

V gene: TRBV9
J gene: TRBJ2-7
clone size: NA
D gene: NA
CDR3 protein: CASSVYPMGTTYEQYF
CDR3 DNA: TGTGCCAGCAGCGTCTATCCCATGGGGACCACCTACGAGCAGTACTTC

V gene: TRBV6-1
J gene: TRBJ1-5
clone size: NA
D gene: NA
CDR3 protein: CASSEGILSNQPQHF
CDR3 DNA: TGTGCCAGCAGTGAAGGCATCCTTAGCAATCAGCCCCAGCATTTT

V gene: TRBV11-2
J gene: TRBJ2-7
clone size: few
D gene: TRBD1
CDR3 protein: CASSKLLSDRRSIPEQYF
CDR3 DNA: TGTGCCAGCAGCAAACTGCTCTCGGACAGGCGGTCAATTCCCGAGCAGTACTTC

V gene: TRBV9
J gene: TRBJ1-2
clone size: few
D gene: TRBD1
CDR3 protein: CASSTGTGNYGYTF
CDR3 DNA: TGTGCCAGCAGTACCGGGACAGGGAACTATGGCTACACCTTC

V gene: TRBV7-2
J gene: TRBJ1-1
clone size: NA
D gene: TRBD1
CDR3 protein: CASSSSLDRGQRSTEAFF
CDR3 DNA: TGTGCCAGCAGCTCCTCACTTGACAGGGGGCAGAGAAGCACTGAAGCTTTCTTT

V gene: TRBV21-1
J gene: TRBJ2-5
clone size: many
D gene: NA
CDR3 protein: CASSILDVTQYF
CDR3 DNA: TGTGCCAGCAGCATACTAGACGTCACCCAGTACTTC

V gene: TRBV7-9
J gene: TRBJ1-1
clone size: NA
D gene: TRBD1
CDR3 protein: CASSPQGALNTEAFF
CDR3 DNA: TGTGCCAGCAGCCCCCAGGGGGCATTGAACACTGAAGCTTTCTTT

V gene: TRBV7-2
J gene: TRBJ2-7
clone size: NA
D gene: NA
CDR3 protein: CASSRDHYEQYF
CDR3 DNA: TGTGCCAGCAGCCGCGATCACTACGAGCAGTACTTC

V gene: TRBV6-5
J gene: TRBJ2-1
clone size: NA
D gene: NA
CDR3 protein: CASSFPRQVSYNEQFF
CDR3 DNA: TGTGCCAGCAGTTTCCCTCGGCAGGTCTCCTACAATGAGCAGTTCTTC

V gene: TRBV9
J gene: TRBJ2-3
clone size: once
D gene: NA
CDR3 protein: CASSATTRGAGHTYTDTQYF
CDR3 DNA: TGTGCCAGCAGCGCCACAACCCGGGGGGCGGGACATACTTACACAGATACGCAGTATTTT

V gene: TRBV7-3
J gene: TRBJ2-3
clone size: few
D gene: TRBD2
CDR3 protein: CASSTKTSGRATDTQYF
CDR3 DNA: TGTGCCAGCAGCACCAAGACTAGCGGGAGGGCCACAGATACGCAGTATTTT

V gene: TRBV7-2
J gene: TRBJ1-1
clone size: NA
D gene: NA
CDR3 protein: CASSFLRRMNTEAFF
CDR3 DNA: TGTGCCAGCAGCTTCCTCCGACGCATGAACACTGAAGCTTTCTTT

V gene: TRBV5-4
J gene: TRBJ1-1
clone size: NA
D gene: NA
CDR3 protein: CASSLAGGNTEAFF
CDR3 DNA: TGTGCCAGCAGCTTGGCCGGAGGAAACACTGAAGCTTTCTTT

V gene: TRBV7-2
J gene: TRBJ2-4
clone size: NA
D gene: NA
CDR3 protein: CASSLQRRAKNIQYF
CDR3 DNA: TGTGCCAGCAGCTTACAGAGAAGAGCCAAAAACATTCAGTACTTC

V gene: TRBV5-1
J gene: TRBJ1-2
clone size: NA
D gene: NA
CDR3 protein: CASSSRTDHVYGYTF
CDR3 DNA: TGCGCCAGCAGCTCCCGGACCGACCATGTCTATGGCTACACCTTC

V gene: TRBV6-1
J gene: TRBJ1-2
clone size: few
D gene: NA
CDR3 protein: CASNLMTYGYTF
CDR3 DNA: TGTGCCAGCAACCTAATGACTTATGGCTACACCTTC

V gene: TRBV28
J gene: TRBJ2-5
clone size: NA
D gene: TRBD2
CDR3 protein: CASSLKRGGRETQYF
CDR3 DNA: TGTGCCAGCAGTTTGAAGCGGGGGGGCCGGGAGACCCAGTACTTC

V gene: TRBV9
J gene: TRBJ2-7
clone size: few
D gene: NA
CDR3 protein: CASSPRTLTYEQYF
CDR3 DNA: TGTGCCAGCAGCCCCCGGACACTCACCTACGAGCAGTACTTC

V gene: TRBV25-1
J gene: TRBJ1-5
clone size: few
D gene: NA
CDR3 protein: CASTEGSGSQPQHF
CDR3 DNA: TGTGCCAGCACCGAAGGGTCGGGGAGTCAGCCCCAGCATTTT

V gene: TRBV9
J gene: TRBJ2-1
clone size: few
D gene: TRBD2
CDR3 protein: CASSPEAGAASYNEQFF
CDR3 DNA: TGTGCCAGCAGTCCAGAAGCGGGGGCGGCCTCCTACAATGAGCAGTTCTTC

V gene: TRBV7-2
J gene: TRBJ2-7
clone size: few
D gene: NA
CDR3 protein: CASSARMMGASYEQYF
CDR3 DNA: TGTGCCAGCAGCGCCAGGATGATGGGGGCCTCCTACGAGCAGTACTTC

V gene: TRBV7-2
J gene: TRBJ2-5
clone size: few
D gene: TRBD2
CDR3 protein: CASSLGLAGVGETQYF
CDR3 DNA: TGTGCCAGCAGCCTCGGACTAGCGGGGGTTGGGGAGACCCAGTACTTC

V gene: TRBV9
J gene: TRBJ2-7
clone size: NA
D gene: TRBD1
CDR3 protein: CASSTGPRQGYYEQYF
CDR3 DNA: TGTGCCAGCAGCACCGGTCCCCGACAGGGCTACTACGAGCAGTACTTC

V gene: TRBV6-1
J gene: TRBJ2-1
clone size: NA
D gene: NA
CDR3 protein: CASRTLYEQFF
CDR3 DNA: TGTGCCAGCAGGACCCTATATGAGCAGTTCTTC

V gene: TRBV5-4
J gene: TRBJ1-1
clone size: NA
D gene: NA
CDR3 protein: CASSSVWANTEAFF
CDR3 DNA: TGTGCCAGCAGCTCCGTTTGGGCGAACACTGAAGCTTTCTTT

V gene: TRBV2
J gene: TRBJ1-1
clone size: NA
D gene: NA
CDR3 protein: CASSVAWTGTEAFF
CDR3 DNA: TGTGCCAGCAGTGTCGCATGGACGGGCACTGAAGCTTTCTTT

V gene: TRBV10-3
J gene: TRBJ2-7
clone size: few
D gene: TRBD2
CDR3 protein: CAISATSGRVNEQYF
CDR3 DNA: TGTGCCATCAGTGCGACTAGCGGGAGGGTAAACGAGCAGTACTTC

V gene: TRBV29-1
J gene: TRBJ2-7
clone size: NA
D gene: TRBD1
CDR3 protein: CSVAGTGTRYEQYF
CDR3 DNA: TGCAGCGTGGCCGGGACAGGGACACGGTACGAGCAGTACTTC

V gene: TRBV5-8
J gene: TRBJ2-2
clone size: NA
D gene: NA
CDR3 protein: CASSLEARGTGELFF
CDR3 DNA: TGTGCCAGCAGCTTGGAGGCACGGGGAACCGGGGAGCTGTTTTTT

V gene: TRBV27
J gene: TRBJ1-6
clone size: NA
D gene: TRBD1
CDR3 protein: CASSLQGADNSPLHF
CDR3 DNA: TGTGCCAGCAGTTTGCAGGGGGCGGATAATTCACCCCTCCACTTT